Each of the 10 T cell receptor beta chains below was sequenced from the same sample in a study of blood T cells in healthy people across ages. Together with a sample-barcoded 5' primer, a J-beta primer mix was included in a second PCR lasting 7 to 11 cycles. TCRdb reprocessed the 5' RACE reads via MiXCR and lists one record per CDR3 protein. The table records 780,000 or so distinct CDR3 sequences, 20% to 25% of them present only once. This same sample was also part of a study on T cells of mothers and their children.

Sample: blood. These receptors all come from a boy between 5 and 17 years old in good health.

The rearrangement joins TRBV20-1 to TRBJ2-4; D call uncertain. In germline, CDR1 is DFQATT, CDR2 SNEGSKA (reference sequence). Trimming took 6 bases from V and 1 from J, leaving 10 bases between them. The CDR3 is 13 residues long. The CDR3 region is CSAFHAAKNIQYF. The CDR3 DNA sequence: TGCAGTGCCTTCCATGCGGCCAAAAACATTCAGTACTTC.

V usage is TRBV29-1 and J usage is TRBJ1-4; D is perhaps TRBD1 (5 bases). Germline CDR1 reads SQVTM; CDR2 reads ANQGSEA. Trimming left V 2 bases short and J 3 bases short, with 10 bases between. The CDR3 has 14 amino acids. CDR3: CSVECRVANEKLFF. Written as DNA, the CDR3 is TGCAGCGTTGAATGCAGGGTTGCTAATGAAAAACTGTTTTTT.

J is TRBJ2-5 and V is TRBV14, with a tentative D call TRBD2 (5 bases). Germline assignment: CDR1 SGHDN and CDR2 FVKESK. This CDR3 has 14 residues. Trimming took off 2 bases at V and 0 bases at J, with 7 bases between the two ends. In DNA form, the CDR3 reads TGTGCCAGCAGCCAAACCGGGGACCAAGAGACCCAGTACTTC. Protein sequence: CASSQTGDQETQYF.

The chain employs TRBV2 and TRBJ1-1; 7 nucleotides align to TRBD1. CDR3 length: 16 residues. V trimming: 0 bases; J trimming: 3 bases; junction bases outside the gene matches: 7. The germline V gene has CDR1 SNHLY and CDR2 FYNNEI. CDR3 in amino acids: CASSEAGTVRDTEAFF. CDR3 DNA sequence: TGTGCCAGCAGTGAAGCTGGGACAGTTCGGGACACTGAAGCTTTCTTT. The full variable domain, rest sourced from reference TRBV2 and TRBJ1-1, is EPEVTQTPSHQVTQMGQEVILRCVPISNHLYFYWYRQILGQKVEFLVSFYNNEISEKSEIFDDQFSVERPDGSNFTLKIRSTKLEDSAMYFCASSEAGTVRDTEAFFGQGTRLTVV.

This clonotype was seen a few times. The rearrangement links TRBV7-3 to TRBJ2-6, with D tentatively TRBD2 (6 bases). Germline CDR1 reads SGHTA; CDR2 reads FQGTGA. The length of the CDR3 is 16 residues. V gave up 1 base and J gave up 2 bases, with 9 bases separating them. CDR3 in DNA: TGTGCCAGCAGCTTAAATTCGGGGGCTGGGGCCAACGTCCTGACTTTC. This gives the protein CASSLNSGAGANVLTF.

This clonotype was recorded a few times. One end of the junction varies from germline; a read error may be responsible. The gene calls are TRBV2 and TRBJ2-3, with a weak D call TRBD2 (5 bases). CDR1 is SNHLY and CDR2 is FYNNEI in the germline V gene. This CDR3 contains 15 residues. In DNA, the CDR3 is TGTGCCAGCAGTTTGGAGACGTCTAGCACAGATACACAGTATTTT. This encodes CASSLETSSTDTQYF.

This clonotype came up a few times. The chain carries TRBV28 and TRBJ1-1; 9 bases align to TRBD1. Germline V gene lookup returns CDR1 MDHEN and CDR2 SYDVKM. The CDR3 consists of 16 residues. Trimming took 5 bases from V and 0 from J; bases not matched to a gene: 7. Written as DNA, the CDR3 is TGTGCCAGCAGTCCAGGGACAGGGTCACTGAACACTGAAGCTTTCTTT. Its translation is CASSPGTGSLNTEAFF.

This clonotype turned up a few times. The rearrangement links TRBV27 to TRBJ1-6; D remains ambiguous. V lost 2 bases and J 7 bases, leaving 12 bases between the germline ends. The V gene's germline CDR1 is MNHEY and CDR2 SMNVEV (reference sequence). The CDR3 totals 15 residues. This chain's CDR3 is CASSLTPDFNSPLHF. The CDR3 nucleotides read TGTGCCAGCAGTTTAACACCGGACTTCAATTCACCCCTCCACTTT.

V usage is TRBV5-1 and J usage is TRBJ2-1; tentatively, D is TRBD2 (6 bases). CDR1 and CDR2 (germline): SGHRS, YFSETQ. This CDR3 contains 15 residues. Trimming stripped 4 bases from V and 5 bases from J, with 16 bases between. The CDR3 region is CASSPEGDFNNEQFF. In DNA form, the CDR3 reads TGCGCCAGCAGCCCGGAGGGAGATTTCAACAATGAGCAGTTCTTC.

This clonotype was recorded at least ten times. The chain uses TRBV15 and TRBJ2-5, with D possibly matching TRBD2 (5 bases). The CDR3 runs to 14 residues. Looked up from germline, CDR1 is LNHNV and CDR2 is YYDKDF (reference sequence). V lost 4 bases to trimming and J lost 4 bases, with 13 bases between them. The CDR3 bases are TGTGCCACCAGCAATGTGGGAGAAGTAGAGACCCAGTACTTC. Protein product: CATSNVGEVETQYF.